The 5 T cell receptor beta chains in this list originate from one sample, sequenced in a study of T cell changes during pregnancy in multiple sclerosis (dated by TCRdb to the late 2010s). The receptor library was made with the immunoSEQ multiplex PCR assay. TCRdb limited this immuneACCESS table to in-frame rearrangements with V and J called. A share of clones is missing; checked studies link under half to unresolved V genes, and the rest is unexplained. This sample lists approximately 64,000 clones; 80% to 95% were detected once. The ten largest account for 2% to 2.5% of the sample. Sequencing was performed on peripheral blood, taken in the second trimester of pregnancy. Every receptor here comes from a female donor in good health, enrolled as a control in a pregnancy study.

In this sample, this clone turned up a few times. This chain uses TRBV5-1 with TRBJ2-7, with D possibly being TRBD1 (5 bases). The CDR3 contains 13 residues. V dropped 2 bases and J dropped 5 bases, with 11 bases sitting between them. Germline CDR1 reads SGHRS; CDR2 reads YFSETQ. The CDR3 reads CASSFRLQDEQYF. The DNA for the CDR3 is TGCGCCAGCAGCTTCAGGTTACAGGACGAGCAGTACTTC.

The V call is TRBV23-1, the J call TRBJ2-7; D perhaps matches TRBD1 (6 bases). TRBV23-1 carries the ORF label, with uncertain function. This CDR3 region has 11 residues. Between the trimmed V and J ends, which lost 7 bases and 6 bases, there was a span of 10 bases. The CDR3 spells CASKDSSEQYF. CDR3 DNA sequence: TGCGCCAGCAAGGACAGCAGCGAGCAGTACTTC.

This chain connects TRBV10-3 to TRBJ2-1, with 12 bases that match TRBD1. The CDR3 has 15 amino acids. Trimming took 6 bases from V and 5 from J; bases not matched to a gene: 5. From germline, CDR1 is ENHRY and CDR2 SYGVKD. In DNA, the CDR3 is TGTGCCATCAGCCCGGGACAGGGGGCCCACAATGAGCAGTTCTTC. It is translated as CAISPGQGAHNEQFF.

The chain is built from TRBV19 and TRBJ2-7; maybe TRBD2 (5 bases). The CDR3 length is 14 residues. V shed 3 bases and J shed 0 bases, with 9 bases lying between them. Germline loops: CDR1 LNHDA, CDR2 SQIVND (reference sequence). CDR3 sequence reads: CASSMRDSSYEQYF. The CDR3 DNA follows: TGTGCCAGTAGTATGAGGGATTCCTCCTACGAGCAGTACTTC.

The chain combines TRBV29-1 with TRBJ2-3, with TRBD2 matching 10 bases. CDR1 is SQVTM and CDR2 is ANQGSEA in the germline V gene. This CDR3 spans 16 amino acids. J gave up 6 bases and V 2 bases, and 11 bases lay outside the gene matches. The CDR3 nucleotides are TGCAGCGTTGAATCCTTAGCGGGGGGCAGGGCGGATACGCAGTATTTT. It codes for CSVESLAGGRADTQYF.